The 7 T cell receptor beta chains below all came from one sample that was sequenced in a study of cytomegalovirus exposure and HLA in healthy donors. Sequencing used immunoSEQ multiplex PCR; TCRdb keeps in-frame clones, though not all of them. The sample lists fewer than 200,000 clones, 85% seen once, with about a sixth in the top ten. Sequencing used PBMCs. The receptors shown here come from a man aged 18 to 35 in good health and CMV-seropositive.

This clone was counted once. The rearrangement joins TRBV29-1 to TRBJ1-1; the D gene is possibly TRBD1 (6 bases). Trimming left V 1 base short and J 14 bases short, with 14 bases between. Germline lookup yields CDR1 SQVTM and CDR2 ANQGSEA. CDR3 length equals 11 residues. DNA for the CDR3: TGCAGCGTTGAAGTGGGAGGGGGGTTGTTCTTT. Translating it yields CSVEVGGGLFF. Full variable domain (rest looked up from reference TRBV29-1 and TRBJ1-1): SAVISQKPSRDICQRGTSLTIQCQVDSQVTMMFWYRQQPGQSLTLIATANQGSEATYESGFVIDKFPISRPNLTFSTLTVSNMSPEDSSIYLCSVEVGGGLFFGQGTRLTVV.

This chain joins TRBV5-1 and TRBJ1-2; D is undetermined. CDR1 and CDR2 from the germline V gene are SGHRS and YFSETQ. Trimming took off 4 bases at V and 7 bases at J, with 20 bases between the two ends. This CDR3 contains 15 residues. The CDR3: CASSPSQQIRSGYTF. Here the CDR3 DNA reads TGCGCCAGCAGCCCCTCGCAACAGATTCGAAGTGGCTACACCTTC.

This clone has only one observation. CDR3 amino acids: CASSPRTSGSEAYEQYF. For the CDR3, the DNA is TGCGCCAGCAGCCCCCGGACTAGCGGGAGTGAGGCCTACGAGCAGTACTTC. J is TRBJ2-7 and V is TRBV5-1, with TRBD2 matching 13 bases. From germline, CDR1 is SGHRS and CDR2 YFSETQ. V dropped 4 bases and J dropped 2; count of bases not matched to a gene: 9. The CDR3 has 17 amino acids.

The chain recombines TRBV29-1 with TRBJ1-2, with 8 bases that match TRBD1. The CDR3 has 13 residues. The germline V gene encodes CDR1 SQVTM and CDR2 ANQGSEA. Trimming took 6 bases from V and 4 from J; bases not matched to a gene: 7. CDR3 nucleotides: TGCAGCGTCCCTGAAGACAGGGGCTATGGCTACACCTTC. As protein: CSVPEDRGYGYTF.

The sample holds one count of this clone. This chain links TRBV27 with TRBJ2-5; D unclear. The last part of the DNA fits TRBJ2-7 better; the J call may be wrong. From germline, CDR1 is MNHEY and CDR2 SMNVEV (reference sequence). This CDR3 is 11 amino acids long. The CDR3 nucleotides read TGTGCCAGCAGTCTCACCTACGAGCAGTACTTC. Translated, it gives CASSLTYEQYF.

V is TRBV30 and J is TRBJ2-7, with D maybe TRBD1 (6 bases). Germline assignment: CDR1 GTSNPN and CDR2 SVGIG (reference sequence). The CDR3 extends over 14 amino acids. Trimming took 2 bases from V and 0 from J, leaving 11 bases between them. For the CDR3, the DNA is TGTGCCTGGAGTCGACAGGTTCTCTCCTACGAGCAGTACTTC. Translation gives CAWSRQVLSYEQYF.

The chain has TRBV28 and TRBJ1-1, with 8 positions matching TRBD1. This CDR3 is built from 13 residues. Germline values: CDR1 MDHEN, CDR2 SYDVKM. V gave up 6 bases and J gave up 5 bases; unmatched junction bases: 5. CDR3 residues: CASSPGQVTEAFF. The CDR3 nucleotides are TGTGCCAGCAGCCCGGGACAGGTAACTGAAGCTTTCTTT.